This T cell receptor beta chain was observed in a study of T cells in Graves' hyperthyroidism and ophthalmopathy. Ten or more counts support this clonotype. TCR beta CDR3 regions were amplified from RNA. Carried out on the TCR CDR3, a first-round RT-PCR used the HTBI primer set. TCRdb processed the multiplex PCR reads anew with MiXCR; each CDR3 protein has one entry. The sample consists of a few hundred thousand distinct CDR3 sequences, 14% of them appearing once. Between the trimmed V and J ends, which lost 4 bases and 8 bases, there was a span of 14 bases. The CDR3 length is 12 residues. Looked up from germline, CDR1 is SQVTM and CDR2 is ANQGSEA.

The receptor comes from a woman between 18 and 29 years old with Graves' hyperthyroidism. The sample consisted of blood. The rearrangement joins TRBV29-1 to TRBJ1-1; D uncertain. CDR3 sequence reads: CSVGNGEIEAFF. CDR3 DNA: TGCAGCGTTGGCAACGGTGAAATAGAAGCTTTCTTT.